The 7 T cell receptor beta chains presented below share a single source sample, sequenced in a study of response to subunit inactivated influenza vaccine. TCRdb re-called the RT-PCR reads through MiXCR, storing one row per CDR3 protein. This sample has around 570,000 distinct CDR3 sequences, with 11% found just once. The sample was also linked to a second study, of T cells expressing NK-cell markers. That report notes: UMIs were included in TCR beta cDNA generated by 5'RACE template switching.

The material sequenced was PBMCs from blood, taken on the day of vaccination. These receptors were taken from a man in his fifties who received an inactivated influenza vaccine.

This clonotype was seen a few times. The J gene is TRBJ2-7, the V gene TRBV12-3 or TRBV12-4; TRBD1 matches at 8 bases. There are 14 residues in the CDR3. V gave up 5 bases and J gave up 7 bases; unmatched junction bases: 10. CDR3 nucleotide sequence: TGTGCCAGCAGTACGGACAGGGTAGGACGGGAGCAGTACTTC. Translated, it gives CASSTDRVGREQYF.

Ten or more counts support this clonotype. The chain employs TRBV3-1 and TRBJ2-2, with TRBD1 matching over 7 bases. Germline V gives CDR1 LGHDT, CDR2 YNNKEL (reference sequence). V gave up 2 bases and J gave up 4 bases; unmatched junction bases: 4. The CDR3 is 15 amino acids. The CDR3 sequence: CASSQQTGFTGELFF. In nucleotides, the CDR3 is TGTGCCAGCAGCCAACAGACAGGGTTCACCGGGGAGCTGTTTTTT.

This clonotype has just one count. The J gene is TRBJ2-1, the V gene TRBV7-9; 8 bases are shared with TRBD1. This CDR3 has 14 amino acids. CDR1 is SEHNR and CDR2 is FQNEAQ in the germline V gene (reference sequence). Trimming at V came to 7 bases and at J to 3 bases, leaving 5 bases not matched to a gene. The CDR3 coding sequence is TGTGCCAGCATGTCAGGGGGCAACTACAATGAGCAGTTCTTC. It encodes CASMSGGNYNEQFF.

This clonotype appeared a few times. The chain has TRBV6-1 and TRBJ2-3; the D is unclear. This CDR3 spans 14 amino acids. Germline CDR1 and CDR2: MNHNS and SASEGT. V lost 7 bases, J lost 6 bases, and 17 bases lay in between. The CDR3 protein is CASKSRTTRDTQYF. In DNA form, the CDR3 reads TGTGCCAGCAAATCAAGGACCACGCGGGATACGCAGTATTTT.

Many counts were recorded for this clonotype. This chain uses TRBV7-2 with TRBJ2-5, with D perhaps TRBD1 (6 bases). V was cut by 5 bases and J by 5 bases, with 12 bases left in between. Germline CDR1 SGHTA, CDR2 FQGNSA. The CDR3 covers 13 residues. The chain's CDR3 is CASSPNQGETQYF. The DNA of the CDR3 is TGTGCCAGCAGCCCAAATCAGGGGGAGACCCAGTACTTC. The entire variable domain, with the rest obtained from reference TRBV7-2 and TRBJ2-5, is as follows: GAGVSQSPSNKVTEKGKDVELRCDPISGHTALYWYRQSLGQGLEFLIYFQGNSAPDKSGLPSDRFSAERTGGSVSTLTIQRTQQEDSAVYLCASSPNQGETQYFGPGTRLLVL.

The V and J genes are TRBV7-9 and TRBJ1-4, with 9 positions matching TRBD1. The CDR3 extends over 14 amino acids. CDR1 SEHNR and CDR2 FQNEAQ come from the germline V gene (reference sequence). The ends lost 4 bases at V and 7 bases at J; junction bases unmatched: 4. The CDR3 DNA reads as TGTGCCAGCAGCTCAGACAGGGGGAGTGAAAAACTGTTTTTT. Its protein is CASSSDRGSEKLFF.

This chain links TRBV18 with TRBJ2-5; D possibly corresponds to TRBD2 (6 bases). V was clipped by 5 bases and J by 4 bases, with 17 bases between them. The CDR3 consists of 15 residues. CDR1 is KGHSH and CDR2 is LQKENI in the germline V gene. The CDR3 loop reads CASSKNGGPGETQYF. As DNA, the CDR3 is TGTGCCAGCTCAAAAAACGGGGGTCCGGGAGAGACCCAGTACTTC.